What follows describes a single T cell receptor (beta chain). Antigen: not known. This specimen comes from a study of shared clonotypes between healthy human individuals. The study, taken as a whole, reports: Non-shared clonotypes had lower generation probabilities than those shared by all four donors.

Naive CD45RA+ and memory CD45RA-negative subsets were split from CD4+ cells. Measured with immunoSEQ multiplex PCR; TCRdb has only the in-frame clones, and not every one. The table lists roughly 2.5 million clones, more than 80% of them singletons. CDR1 and CDR2 from the germline V gene are SGHTA and FQGNSA. This CDR3 has 17 residues. With V trimmed by 6 bases and J by 0 bases, 6 bases remained unmatched. Sequenced input: naive CD4+ T cells sorted from blood. Subset: CD45RA+ positively selected. The source is a man aged 18-30 years in good health. The genes are TRBV7-2 and TRBJ2-6, with 9 bases lining up with TRBD2. DNA for the CDR3: TGTGCCAGCAGTTTTAGCGGGGGTGTCTCTGGGGCCAACGTCCTGACTTTC. Translated, it gives CASSFSGGVSGANVLTF.